The rows below give T cell receptor beta chains drawn from one sample of a study of CD8+ T cells in alopecia areata. Profiled with immunoSEQ multiplex PCR; TCRdb holds only in-frame clones, not every one. Among 220,000 or so clones, 50% to 65% were seen once, and the ten largest hold under 0.5%. Specimen: CD4+ T cells sorted from blood, collected at week 0. The receptors were sampled from a human donor with alopecia areata. The CDR3 runs from the conserved cysteine through the conserved F or W. A D gene is named only where the DNA matches it firmly. The size of a clone is reported for some rows only, either as once, few or many, or as a class for expanded clones.

D gene	V gene	clone size	J gene	CDR3 protein	CDR3 DNA
TRBD1	TRBV7-9	NA	TRBJ2-7	CASSLAGTGNTKQYF	TGTGCCAGCAGCTTAGCCGGGACAGGGAATACGAAGCAGTACTTC
TRBD1	TRBV30	once	TRBJ2-7	CAWSLKQGAYEQYF	TGTGCCTGGAGCCTTAAACAGGGGGCCTACGAGCAGTACTTC
NA	TRBV6-5	NA	TRBJ2-1	CASRPREYNEQFF	TGTGCCAGCAGGCCCCGGGAGTACAATGAGCAGTTCTTC
NA	TRBV5-1	few	TRBJ2-1	CASSLVLRLGGNEQFF	TGCGCCAGCAGCTTGGTCCTCCGACTAGGGGGGAATGAGCAGTTCTTC
NA	TRBV2	NA	TRBJ2-5	CASSDGTGETQYF	TGTGCCAGCAGTGACGGGACGGGGGAGACCCAGTACTTC
NA	TRBV9	few	TRBJ2-3	CASSVDRGASTDTQYF	TGTGCCAGCAGCGTAGATAGGGGGGCGAGCACAGATACGCAGTATTTT
TRBD1	TRBV19	NA	TRBJ1-2	CASSGQGSYGYTF	TGTGCCAGTAGTGGACAGGGGAGCTATGGCTACACCTTC
NA	TRBV2	NA	TRBJ2-7	CASSHYGTSLEQYF	TGTGCCAGCAGTCATTACGGGACATCCCTGGAGCAGTACTTC
NA	TRBV4-1	NA	TRBJ2-7	CASSHMSPGAYEQYF	TGCGCCAGCAGCCATATGTCACCGGGGGCCTACGAGCAGTACTTC
NA	TRBV30	NA	TRBJ2-7	CAWDRDQLLPYF	TGTGCCTGGGACCGGGACCAGTTGTTGCCGTACTTC
TRBD1	TRBV27	NA	TRBJ1-2	CASRQGGLNYGYTF	TGTGCCAGCCGACAGGGTGGGCTAAACTATGGCTACACCTTC
NA	TRBV5-4	NA	TRBJ1-4	CASSLSGAGGKLFF	TGTGCCAGCAGCTTGTCCGGGGCCGGCGGAAAACTGTTTTTT
NA	TRBV5-4	NA	TRBJ2-4	CASRDDRFGAKNIQYF	TGTGCCAGCAGAGATGACAGGTTCGGCGCCAAAAACATTCAGTACTTC
NA	TRBV19	NA	TRBJ1-2	CASSQGQTNGYTF	TGTGCCAGTAGTCAAGGACAGACTAATGGCTACACCTTC
TRBD2	TRBV2	few	TRBJ2-1	CASSEGFGTSAYNEQFF	TGTGCCAGCAGTGAAGGTTTCGGGACTAGCGCCTACAATGAGCAGTTCTTC
NA	TRBV2	few	TRBJ2-3	CASTVGNTQYF	TGTGCCAGCACCGTGGGAAATACGCAGTATTTT
TRBD1	TRBV15	NA	TRBJ1-2	CATSRTTGNHVYGYTF	TGTGCCACCAGCAGAACGACAGGGAACCATGTCTATGGCTACACCTTC
TRBD1	TRBV6-5	NA	TRBJ1-1	CASSYATGDTTEAFF	TGTGCCAGCAGTTACGCGACAGGGGATACCACTGAAGCTTTCTTT
NA	TRBV5-1	NA	TRBJ2-2	CASSPTGTGELFF	TGCGCCAGCAGCCCCACTGGCACCGGGGAGCTGTTTTTT
NA	TRBV25-1	NA	TRBJ2-5	CASRGGPGGETQYF	TGTGCCAGCAGAGGGGGGCCCGGAGGAGAGACCCAGTACTTC
NA	TRBV5-6	NA	TRBJ1-2	CASSLAVINYGYTF	TGTGCCAGCAGCTTGGCCGTAATTAACTATGGCTACACCTTC
NA	TRBV7-2	NA	TRBJ1-1	CASRLNTEAFF	TGTGCCAGCCGGCTGAACACTGAAGCTTTCTTT
TRBD2	TRBV29-1	few	TRBJ2-3	CSVPQASGSTDTQYF	TGCAGCGTTCCCCAGGCTAGCGGGAGCACAGATACGCAGTATTTT
TRBD1	TRBV29-1	NA	TRBJ2-2	CSVGDREEANTGELFF	TGCAGCGTTGGGGACAGGGAAGAGGCGAACACCGGGGAGCTGTTTTTT
NA	TRBV18	few	TRBJ1-1	CASSTSGAAAFF	TGTGCCAGCTCAACCTCGGGGGCGGCAGCTTTCTTT
TRBD1	TRBV7-9	NA	TRBJ1-2	CASSLRTGNYGYTF	TGTGCCAGCAGCTTGAGGACAGGGAACTATGGCTACACCTTC
TRBD2	TRBV5-1	NA	TRBJ2-3	CASSSRLAGGVDTQYF	TGCGCCAGCAGCTCAAGACTAGCGGGGGGCGTAGATACGCAGTATTTT
TRBD2	TRBV28	NA	TRBJ2-3	CATGRAGGSDTQYF	TGTGCCACCGGAAGGGCGGGAGGATCAGATACGCAGTATTTT